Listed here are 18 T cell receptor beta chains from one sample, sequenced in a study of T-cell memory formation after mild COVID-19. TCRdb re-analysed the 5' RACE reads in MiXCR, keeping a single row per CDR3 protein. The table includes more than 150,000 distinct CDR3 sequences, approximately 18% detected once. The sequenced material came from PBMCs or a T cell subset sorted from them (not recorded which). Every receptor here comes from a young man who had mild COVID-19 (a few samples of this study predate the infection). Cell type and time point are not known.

CDR3 protein: CARKRGSDSGANVLTF. In DNA, the CDR3 is TGTGCCAGAAAACGAGGGAGTGACTCTGGGGCCAACGTCCTGACTTTC. J is TRBJ2-6 and V is TRBV9; TRBD2 might be the D (5 bases). The V and J ends lost 8 bases and 0 bases respectively, with 15 bases between them. There are 16 residues in the CDR3. Looked up from germline, CDR1 is SGDLS and CDR2 is YYNGEE.

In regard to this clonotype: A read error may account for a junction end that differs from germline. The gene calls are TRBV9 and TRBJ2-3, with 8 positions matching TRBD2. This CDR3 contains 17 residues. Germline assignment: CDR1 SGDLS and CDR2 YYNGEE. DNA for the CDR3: TGTTCCAGCAGCGTAGGTTCGGCGGGGGGTTGGGCAGATACGCAGTATTTT. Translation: CSSSVGSAGGWADTQYF.

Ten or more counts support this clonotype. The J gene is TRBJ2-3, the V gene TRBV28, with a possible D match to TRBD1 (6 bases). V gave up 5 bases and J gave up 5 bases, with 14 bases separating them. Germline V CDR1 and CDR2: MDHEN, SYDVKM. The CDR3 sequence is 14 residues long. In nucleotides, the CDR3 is TGTGCCAGCAGTACAACAGGGAGTCAAGATACGCAGTATTTT. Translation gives CASSTTGSQDTQYF.

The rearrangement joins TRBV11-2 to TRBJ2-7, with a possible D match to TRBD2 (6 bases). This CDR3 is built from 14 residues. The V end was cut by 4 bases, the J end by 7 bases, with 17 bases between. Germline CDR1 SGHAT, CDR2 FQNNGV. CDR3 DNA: TGTGCCAGCAGCTCTACGGGGGTCCCGTATGAGCAGTACGTC. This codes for CASSSTGVPYEQYV.

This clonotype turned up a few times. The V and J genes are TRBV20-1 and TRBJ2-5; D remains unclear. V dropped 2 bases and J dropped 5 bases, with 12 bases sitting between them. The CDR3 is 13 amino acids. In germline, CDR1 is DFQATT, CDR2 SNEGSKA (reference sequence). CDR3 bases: TGCAGTGCTAGAATAGGGCGGTTGGAGACCCAGTACTTC. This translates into CSARIGRLETQYF.

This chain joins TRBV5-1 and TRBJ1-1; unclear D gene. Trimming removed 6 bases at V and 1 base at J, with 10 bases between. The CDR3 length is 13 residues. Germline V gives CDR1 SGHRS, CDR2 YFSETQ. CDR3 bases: TGCGCCAGCATTTCGGAGGCGAACACTGAAGCTTTCTTT. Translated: CASISEANTEAFF.

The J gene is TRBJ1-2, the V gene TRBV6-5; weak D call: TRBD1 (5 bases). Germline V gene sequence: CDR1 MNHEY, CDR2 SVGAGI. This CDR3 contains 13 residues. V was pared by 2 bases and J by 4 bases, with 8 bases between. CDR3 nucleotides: TGTGCCAGCAGTTACCGGGGCCCCTATGGCTACACCTTC. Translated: CASSYRGPYGYTF.

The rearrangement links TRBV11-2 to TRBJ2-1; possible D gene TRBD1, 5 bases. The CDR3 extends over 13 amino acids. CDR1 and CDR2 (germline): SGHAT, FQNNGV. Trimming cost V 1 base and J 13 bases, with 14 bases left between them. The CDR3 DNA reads TGTGCCAGCAGCTTAGTGGACCACAGGTTTCAGTTCTTC. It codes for CASSLVDHRFQFF.

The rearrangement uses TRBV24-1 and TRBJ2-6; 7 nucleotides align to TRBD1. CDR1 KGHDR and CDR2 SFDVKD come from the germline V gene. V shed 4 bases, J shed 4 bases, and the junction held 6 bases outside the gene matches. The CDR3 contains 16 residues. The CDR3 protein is CATSERTGVGANVLTF. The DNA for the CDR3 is TGTGCCACCAGTGAACGTACAGGGGTCGGGGCCAACGTCCTGACTTTC.

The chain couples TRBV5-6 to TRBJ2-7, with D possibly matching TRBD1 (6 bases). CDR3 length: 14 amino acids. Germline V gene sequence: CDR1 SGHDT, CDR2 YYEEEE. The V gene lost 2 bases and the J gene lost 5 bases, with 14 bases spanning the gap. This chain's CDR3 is CASSFPQGFDEQYV. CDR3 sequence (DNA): TGTGCCAGCAGCTTCCCTCAGGGGTTCGACGAGCAGTACGTC.

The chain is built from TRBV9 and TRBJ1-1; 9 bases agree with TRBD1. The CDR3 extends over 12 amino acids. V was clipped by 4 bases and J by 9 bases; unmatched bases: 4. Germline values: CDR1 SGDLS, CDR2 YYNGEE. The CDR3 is CASSPNRGQAFF. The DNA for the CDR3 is TGTGCCAGCAGCCCAAACAGGGGGCAAGCTTTCTTT.

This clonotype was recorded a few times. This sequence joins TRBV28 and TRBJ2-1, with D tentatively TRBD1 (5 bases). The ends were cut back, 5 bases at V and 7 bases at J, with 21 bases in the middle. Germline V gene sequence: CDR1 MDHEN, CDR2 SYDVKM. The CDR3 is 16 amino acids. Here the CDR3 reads CASSRGGGKGLNEQFF. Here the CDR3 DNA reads TGTGCCAGCAGTAGGGGCGGCGGCAAAGGTCTGAATGAGCAGTTCTTC.

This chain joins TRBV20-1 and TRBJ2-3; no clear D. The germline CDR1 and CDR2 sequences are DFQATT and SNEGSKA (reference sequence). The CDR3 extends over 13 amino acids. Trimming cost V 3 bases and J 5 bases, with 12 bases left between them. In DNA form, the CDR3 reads TGCAGTGCTAGTTACAATTCCGGAGATACGCAGTATTTT. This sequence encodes CSASYNSGDTQYF.

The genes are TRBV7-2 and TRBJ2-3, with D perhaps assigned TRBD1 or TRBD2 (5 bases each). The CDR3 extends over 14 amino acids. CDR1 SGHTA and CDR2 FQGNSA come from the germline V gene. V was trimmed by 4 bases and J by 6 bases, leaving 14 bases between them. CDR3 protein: CASSSQGPIDTQYF. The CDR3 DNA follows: TGTGCCAGCAGCTCCCAGGGACCTATCGATACGCAGTATTTT.

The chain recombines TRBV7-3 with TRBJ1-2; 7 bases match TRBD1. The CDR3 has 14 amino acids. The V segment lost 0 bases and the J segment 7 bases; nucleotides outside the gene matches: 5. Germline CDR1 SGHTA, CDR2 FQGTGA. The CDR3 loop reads CASSLTEGAGGYTF. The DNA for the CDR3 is TGTGCCAGCAGCTTAACGGAGGGGGCGGGTGGCTACACCTTC.

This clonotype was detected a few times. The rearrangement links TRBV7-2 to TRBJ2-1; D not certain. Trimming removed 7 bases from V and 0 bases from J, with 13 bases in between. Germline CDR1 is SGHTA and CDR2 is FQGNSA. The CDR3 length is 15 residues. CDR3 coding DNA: TGTGCCAGCACCCTCCGGTCCAGCTCCTACAATGAGCAGTTCTTC. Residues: CASTLRSSSYNEQFF.

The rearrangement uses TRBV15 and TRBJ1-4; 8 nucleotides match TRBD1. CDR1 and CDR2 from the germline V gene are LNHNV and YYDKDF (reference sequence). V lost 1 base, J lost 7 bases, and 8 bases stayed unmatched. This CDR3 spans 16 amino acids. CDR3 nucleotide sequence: TGTGCCACCAGCAGAGGAACCGACAGGGGAGGTGAAAAACTGTTTTTT. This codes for CATSRGTDRGGEKLFF.

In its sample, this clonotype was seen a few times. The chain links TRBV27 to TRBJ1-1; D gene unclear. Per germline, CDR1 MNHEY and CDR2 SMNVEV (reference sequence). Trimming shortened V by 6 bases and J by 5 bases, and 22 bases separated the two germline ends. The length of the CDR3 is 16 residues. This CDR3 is CASSFIWMAGGTEAFF. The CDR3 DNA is TGTGCCAGCAGCTTTATCTGGATGGCCGGAGGGACTGAAGCTTTCTTT.